This entry lists 9 T cell receptor beta chains sequenced from one sample in a study of cytomegalovirus exposure and HLA in healthy donors. In the PCR, 60 Vbeta and 13 Jbeta primers were used. Libraries were prepared by immunoSEQ multiplex PCR; TCRdb keeps only in-frame clonotypes and omits some of them. Found here are roughly 190,000 clones, about 85% of them singletons; the top ten hold approximately 3.9%. Sequences were obtained from PBMCs. Receptors originate from a man aged 45-65 years in good health and CMV-seronegative.

The chain uses TRBV18 and TRBJ1-6, with D maybe TRBD1 (6 bases). Germline V gene data show CDR1 as KGHSH and CDR2 as LQKENI. The V end lost 2 bases, the J end lost 7 bases, and 9 bases lay between the germline ends. This CDR3 contains 14 residues. The CDR3 DNA reads as TGTGCCAGCTCACCAACTCAGGGGAATTCACCCCTCCACTTT. It encodes CASSPTQGNSPLHF.

This rearrangement joins TRBV27 to TRBJ1-6; 7 bases agree with TRBD1. The trim removed 8 bases at V and 7 bases at J, leaving 29 bases unmatched. This CDR3 comprises 21 residues. Germline assignment: CDR1 MNHEY and CDR2 SMNVEV (reference sequence). In nucleotides, the CDR3 is TGTGCCAGCGGCTCAATCTCCCAGTTTGTAGCCCAGACAGGGAAGAATTCACCCCTCCACTTT. Protein sequence: CASGSISQFVAQTGKNSPLHF.

The chain employs TRBV10-3 and TRBJ2-1; TRBD2 aligns across 10 bases. Trimming took 9 bases from V and 6 from J; bases not matched to a gene: 5. The germline V gene encodes CDR1 ENHRY and CDR2 SYGVKD. This CDR3 has 13 amino acids. DNA of the CDR3: TGTGCCATTAGCGGGGGGACCCCCAATGAGCAGTTCTTC. It yields the protein CAISGGTPNEQFF.

The rearrangement uses TRBV29-1 and TRBJ2-2, with 7 nucleotides matching TRBD2. With 3 bases clipped from V and 3 bases from J, the junction kept 7 bases outside the gene matches. Germline loops: CDR1 SQVTM, CDR2 ANQGSEA. The CDR3 has 15 residues. Written as DNA, the CDR3 is TGCAGCGTTGACATAGTGGGGAGGGACACCGGGGAGCTGTTTTTT. This codes for CSVDIVGRDTGELFF.

This chain connects TRBV7-9 to TRBJ2-1; 8 nucleotides line up with TRBD2. The CDR3 covers 19 residues. Germline values: CDR1 SEHNR, CDR2 FQNEAQ (reference sequence). J was trimmed by 7 bases and V by 5 bases; bases with no gene match: 22. This CDR3 is CASSPTSTFTGGGGNEQFF. The CDR3 DNA reads as TGTGCCAGCAGCCCGACCTCTACTTTCACGGGAGGGGGAGGAAATGAGCAGTTCTTC.

The CDR3 DNA sequence: TGTGCCAGCAGCCACTACCGACAGGGGACCTACGAGCAGTACTTC. It codes for CASSHYRQGTYEQYF. J is TRBJ2-7 and V is TRBV13; 8 positions match TRBD1. This CDR3 is 15 amino acids long. Germline values: CDR1 PRHDT, CDR2 FYEKMQ (reference sequence). Losses at the gene ends were 5 bases for V and 2 bases for J; bases not matched to a gene: 8.

Of note for this clone: The junction shows a germline mismatch at one end, possibly a read error. The J gene is TRBJ2-5, the V gene TRBV7-9; TRBD1 aligns across 8 bases. Germline values: CDR1 SEHNR, CDR2 FQNEAQ (reference sequence). The CDR3 is made up of 18 amino acids. The CDR3 DNA reads as TGTTCCAGCAGCTTTGGCACAGGGGGTTCCCAACAACAAGAGACCCAGTACTTC. Encoded protein: CSSSFGTGGSQQQETQYF.

This chain links TRBV7-2 with TRBJ1-1, with D possibly TRBD1 on 6 matching bases. The CDR3 contains 14 residues. Germline CDR1 is SGHTA and CDR2 is FQGNSA. With 5 bases removed from V and 4 bases from J, the gap between germline ends came to 14 bases. The CDR3 DNA sequence: TGTGCCAGCAGCCCAACAGGGATTGTCACTGAAGCTTTCTTT. This translates into CASSPTGIVTEAFF.

The rearrangement joins TRBV6-1 to TRBJ2-7; 11 bases are a match to TRBD1. Germline lookup yields CDR1 MNHNS and CDR2 SASEGT. This CDR3 comprises 13 residues. Trimming at V came to 8 bases and at J to 2 bases, leaving 2 bases not matched to a gene. The CDR3 coding sequence is TGTGCCAGCGGGGACAGGGGGGCCTACGAGCAGTACTTC. Translating gives CASGDRGAYEQYF.